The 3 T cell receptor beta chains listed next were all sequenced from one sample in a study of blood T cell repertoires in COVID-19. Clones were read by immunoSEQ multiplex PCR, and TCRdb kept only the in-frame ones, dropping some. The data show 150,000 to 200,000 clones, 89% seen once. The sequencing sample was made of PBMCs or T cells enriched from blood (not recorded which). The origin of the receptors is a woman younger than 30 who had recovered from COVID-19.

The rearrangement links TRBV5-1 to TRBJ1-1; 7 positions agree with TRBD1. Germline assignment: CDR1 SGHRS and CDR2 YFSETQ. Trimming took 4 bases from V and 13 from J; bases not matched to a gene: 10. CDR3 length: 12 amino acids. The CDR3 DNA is TGCGCCAGCAGCCAGGACAGGTTATTTGGTTTCTTT. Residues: CASSQDRLFGFF.

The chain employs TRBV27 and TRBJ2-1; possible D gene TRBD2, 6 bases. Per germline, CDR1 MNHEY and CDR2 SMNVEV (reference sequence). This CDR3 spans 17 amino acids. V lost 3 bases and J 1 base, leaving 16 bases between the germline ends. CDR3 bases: TGTGCCAGCAGTTTTGGTGTAGCGGCCCCTTCCTACAATGAGCAGTTCTTC. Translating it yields CASSFGVAAPSYNEQFF.

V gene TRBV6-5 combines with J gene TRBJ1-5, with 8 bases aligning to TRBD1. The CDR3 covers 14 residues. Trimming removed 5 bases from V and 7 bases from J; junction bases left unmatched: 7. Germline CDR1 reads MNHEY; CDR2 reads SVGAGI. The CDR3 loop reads CASSRGQGLQPQHF. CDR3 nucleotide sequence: TGTGCCAGCAGTCGAGGACAGGGCTTACAGCCCCAGCATTTT.